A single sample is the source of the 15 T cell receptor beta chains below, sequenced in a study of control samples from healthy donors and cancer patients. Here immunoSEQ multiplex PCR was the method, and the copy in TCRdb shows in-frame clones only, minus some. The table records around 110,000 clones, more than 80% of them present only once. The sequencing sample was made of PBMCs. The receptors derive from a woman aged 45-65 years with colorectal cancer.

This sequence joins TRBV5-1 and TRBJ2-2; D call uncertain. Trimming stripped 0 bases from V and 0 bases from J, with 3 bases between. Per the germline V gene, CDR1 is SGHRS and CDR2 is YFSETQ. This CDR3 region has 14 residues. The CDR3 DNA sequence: TGCGCCAGCAGCTTGGAACCGAACACCGGGGAGCTGTTTTTT. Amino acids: CASSLEPNTGELFF.

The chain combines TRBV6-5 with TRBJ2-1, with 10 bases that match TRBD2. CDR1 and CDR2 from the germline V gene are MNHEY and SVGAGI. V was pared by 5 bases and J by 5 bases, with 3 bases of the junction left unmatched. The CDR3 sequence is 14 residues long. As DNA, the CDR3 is TGTGCCAGCAGTCTAGCGGGGGCCCACAATGAGCAGTTCTTC. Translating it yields CASSLAGAHNEQFF.

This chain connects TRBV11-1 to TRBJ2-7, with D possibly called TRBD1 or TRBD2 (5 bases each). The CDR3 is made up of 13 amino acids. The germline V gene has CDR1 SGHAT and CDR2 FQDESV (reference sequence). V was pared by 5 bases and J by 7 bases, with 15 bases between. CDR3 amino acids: CASSPGTDWEQYF. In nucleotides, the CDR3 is TGTGCCAGCAGCCCTGGGACGGACTGGGAGCAGTACTTC.

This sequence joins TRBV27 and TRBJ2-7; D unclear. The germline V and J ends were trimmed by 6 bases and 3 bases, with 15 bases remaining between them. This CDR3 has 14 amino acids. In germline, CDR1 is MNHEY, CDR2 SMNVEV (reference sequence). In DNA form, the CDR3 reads TGTGCCAGCAGCCCTGGGGTGGGCGGCTACGAGCAGTACTTC. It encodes CASSPGVGGYEQYF.

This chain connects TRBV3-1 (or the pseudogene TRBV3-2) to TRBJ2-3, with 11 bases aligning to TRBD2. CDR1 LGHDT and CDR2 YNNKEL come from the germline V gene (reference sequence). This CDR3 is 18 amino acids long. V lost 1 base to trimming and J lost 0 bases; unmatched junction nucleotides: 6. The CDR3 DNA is TGTGCCAGCAGCCAAGCCCTAGCGGGGGGAATAAGCACAGATACGCAGTATTTT. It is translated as CASSQALAGGISTDTQYF.

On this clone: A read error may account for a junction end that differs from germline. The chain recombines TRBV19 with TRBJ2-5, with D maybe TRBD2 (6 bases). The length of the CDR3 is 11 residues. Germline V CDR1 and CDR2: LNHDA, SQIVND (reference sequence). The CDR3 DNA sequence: TGTGCCAGTGGTGGCGGGGAGAACCAGTACTTC. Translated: CASGGGENQYF.

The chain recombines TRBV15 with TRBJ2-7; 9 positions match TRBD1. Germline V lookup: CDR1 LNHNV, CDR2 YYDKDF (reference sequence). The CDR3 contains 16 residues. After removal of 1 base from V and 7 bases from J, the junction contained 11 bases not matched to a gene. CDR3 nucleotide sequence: TGTGCCACCAGCAGAGGGGCTCCGGACAGGGGTTGGGAGCAGTACTTC. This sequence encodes CATSRGAPDRGWEQYF.

The CDR3 DNA reads TGTGCCAGCAGCCACGGGGGTTGGGGAGAGGCCCAAGAGACCCAGTACTTC. This encodes CASSHGGWGEAQETQYF. The chain carries TRBV7-7 and TRBJ2-5; a weak D match, TRBD2 (6 bases). Germline CDR1 SSHAT, CDR2 FNYEAQ (reference sequence). Between the trimmed V and J ends, which lost 5 bases and 1 base, there was a span of 20 bases. The CDR3 runs to 17 residues.

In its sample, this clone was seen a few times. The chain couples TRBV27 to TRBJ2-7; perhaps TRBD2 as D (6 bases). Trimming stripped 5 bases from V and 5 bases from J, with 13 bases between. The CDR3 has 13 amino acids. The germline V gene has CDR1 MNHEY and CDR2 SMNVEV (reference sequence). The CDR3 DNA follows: TGTGCCAGCAGTACCGGGGACTTGAACGAGCAGTACTTC. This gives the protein CASSTGDLNEQYF.

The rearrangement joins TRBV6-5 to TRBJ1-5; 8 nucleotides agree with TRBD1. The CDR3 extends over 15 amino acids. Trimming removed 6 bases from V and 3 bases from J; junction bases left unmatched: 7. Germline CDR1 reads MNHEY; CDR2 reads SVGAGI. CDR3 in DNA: TGTGCCAGCAGGGACAGGGCGAGTGTCAATCAGCCCCAGCATTTT. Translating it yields CASRDRASVNQPQHF.

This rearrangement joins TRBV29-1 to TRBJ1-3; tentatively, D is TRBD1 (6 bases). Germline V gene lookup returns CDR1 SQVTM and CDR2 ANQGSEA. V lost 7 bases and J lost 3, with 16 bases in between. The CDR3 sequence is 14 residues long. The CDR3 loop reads CSARGDNLGNTIYF. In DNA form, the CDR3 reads TGCAGCGCAAGGGGGGACAACCTTGGAAACACCATATATTTT.

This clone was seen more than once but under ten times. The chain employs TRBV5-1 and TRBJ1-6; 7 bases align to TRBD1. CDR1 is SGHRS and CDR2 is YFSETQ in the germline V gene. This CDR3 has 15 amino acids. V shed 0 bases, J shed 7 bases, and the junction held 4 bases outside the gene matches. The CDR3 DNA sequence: TGCGCCAGCAGCTTGGGGGACAGCAAAAATTCACCCCTCCACTTT. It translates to CASSLGDSKNSPLHF.

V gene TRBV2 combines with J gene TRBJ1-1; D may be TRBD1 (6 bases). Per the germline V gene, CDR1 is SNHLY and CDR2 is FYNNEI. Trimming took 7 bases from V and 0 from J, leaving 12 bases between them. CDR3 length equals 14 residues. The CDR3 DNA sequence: TGTGCCAGCAACCCACAGGGCTTGAACACTGAAGCTTTCTTT. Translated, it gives CASNPQGLNTEAFF.

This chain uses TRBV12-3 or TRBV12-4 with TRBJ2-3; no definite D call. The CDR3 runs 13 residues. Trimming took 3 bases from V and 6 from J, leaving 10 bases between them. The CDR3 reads CASSFVETDTQYF. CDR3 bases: TGTGCCAGCAGTTTTGTCGAGACGGATACGCAGTATTTT.

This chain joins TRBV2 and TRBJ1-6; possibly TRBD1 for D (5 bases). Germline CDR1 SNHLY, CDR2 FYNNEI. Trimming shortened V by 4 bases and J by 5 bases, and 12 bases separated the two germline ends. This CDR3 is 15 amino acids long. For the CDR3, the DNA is TGTGCCAGCAGTGCAGGGCTTGGCGATAATTCACCCCTCCACTTT. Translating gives CASSAGLGDNSPLHF.